This T cell receptor beta chain is from a study of early T cells in non-severe SARS-CoV-2 infection. The TCR library protocol attached unique molecular identifiers to the individual cDNA molecules. TCRdb re-analysed the 5' RACE reads in MiXCR, keeping a single row per CDR3 protein. Among tens of thousands of distinct CDR3 sequences, approximately 6.6% were seen once, and the ten largest hold more than 20%. Notes on the study in general: Sequences matched to VDJdb favored anti-spike CD8 responses, while private and CD4 specificities were missed.

V dropped 7 bases and J dropped 2 bases, with 11 bases sitting between them. From germline, CDR1 is SEHNR and CDR2 FQNEAQ (reference sequence). The CDR3 contains 13 residues. This clonotype has a count of ten or more. The antigen is not known. The clonotype was recovered from an adult who was a healthcare worker with PCR-confirmed SARS-CoV-2 infection or an uninfected control (not recorded which). The V gene is TRBV7-9, the J gene TRBJ2-5; D is ambiguous. The sequences come from whole blood, collected at baseline. The CDR3 DNA sequence: TGTGCCAGCAACCATCTGAGGCAAGAGACCCAGTACTTC. Translated: CASNHLRQETQYF.